This TCR beta chain is from a study of blood T cell repertoires in COVID-19. Study-level background: Samples of COVID-19 (acute and convalescent) were obtained from the United States, Italy and Spain. T cells, B-cell-depleted T cells, or PBMCs provided the cDNA or gDNA that served as material.

Sequenced by immunoSEQ multiplex PCR; TCRdb stores in-frame clones only, minus some. Among approximately 120,000 clones, roughly 90% were seen once, and the ten largest hold less than 8%. This CDR3 comprises 17 residues. Germline loops: CDR1 MNHEY, CDR2 SVGEGT. V was cut by 4 bases and J by 0 bases, with 17 bases left in between. The sequenced sample consisted of peripheral blood. The chain links TRBV6-2 or TRBV6-3 to TRBJ2-3; tentatively, D is TRBD2 (6 bases). The receptor was derived from a middle-aged man with acute or convalescent COVID-19. CDR3 region: CASSSPPGLASTDTQYF. The CDR3 nucleotides are TGTGCCAGCAGTTCACCTCCGGGACTGGCTAGCACAGATACGCAGTATTTT.